The 11 T cell receptor beta chains below all came from one sample that was sequenced in a study of T cell repertoires in cytomegalovirus infection. Each CDR3 protein gets one entry after TCRdb re-called the reads with MiXCR. This sample has approximately 120,000 distinct CDR3 sequences; 30% to 40% occur once, and the top ten carry approximately 59%. Their cognate antigens are unknown. This material consisted of CD8+ T cells from cultured PBMCs, taken from culture after CMV antigen stimulation. Source of these receptors: a human donor in good health (CMV status not recorded). Some clones in this sample may be carry-over from other donors' samples.

The chain links TRBV19 to TRBJ2-5; 7 bases match TRBD2. V dropped 6 bases and J dropped 4; count of bases not matched to a gene: 11. The length of the CDR3 is 15 residues. The germline V gene encodes CDR1 LNHDA and CDR2 SQIVND (reference sequence). CDR3 bases: TGTGCCAGTAGAGGACTGGCTAGCGGCGGAGAGACCCAGTACTTC. Translation gives CASRGLASGGETQYF.

This chain uses TRBV27 with TRBJ2-5; D not resolved. The CDR3 totals 14 residues. In germline, CDR1 is MNHEY, CDR2 SMNVEV (reference sequence). Trimming shortened V by 2 bases and J by 0 bases, and 7 bases separated the two germline ends. In nucleotides, the CDR3 is TGTGCCAGCAGTTTAGGGTCAGACCAAGAGACCCAGTACTTC. It codes for CASSLGSDQETQYF.

This clonotype occurred a few times. The chain combines TRBV19 with TRBJ2-2, with D tentatively TRBD2 (6 bases). Germline CDR1 is LNHDA and CDR2 is SQIVND (reference sequence). Trimming removed 2 bases from V and 5 bases from J, with 12 bases in between. The CDR3 runs 15 residues. This CDR3 is CASSINAGTTGELFF. CDR3 bases: TGTGCCAGTAGTATAAATGCGGGAACAACCGGGGAGCTGTTTTTT.

The chain joins TRBV4-1 to TRBJ1-5; 7 bases align to TRBD1. The CDR3 totals 14 residues. Germline V gene data show CDR1 as MGHRA and CDR2 as YSYEKL. V was clipped by 8 bases and J by 7 bases; unmatched bases: 11. CDR3 DNA sequence: TGCGCCAGCTCCGGACAGGAACTAACCCAGCCCCAGCATTTT. Encoded protein: CASSGQELTQPQHF.

This clonotype appeared a few times. V and J are TRBV5-1 and TRBJ2-7; D is perhaps TRBD1 (6 bases). Germline values: CDR1 SGHRS, CDR2 YFSETQ. This CDR3 spans 16 amino acids. Trimming pared 7 bases from V and 6 bases from J, leaving 26 bases between. CDR3 DNA sequence: TGCGCCAGCGCCCCCAGGGGACCCCCAGGTCCCGCCGAGCAGTACTTC. This codes for CASAPRGPPGPAEQYF. The variable domain in full, completed from reference TRBV5-1 and TRBJ2-7, reads KAGVTQTPRYLIKTRGQQVTLSCSPISGHRSVSWYQQTPGQGLQFLFEYFSETQRNKGNFPGRFSGRQFSNSRSEMNVSTLELGDSALYLCASAPRGPPGPAEQYFGPGTRLTVT.

The rearrangement links TRBV10-3 to TRBJ2-7, with TRBD1 matching 7 bases. This CDR3 has 17 amino acids. Germline loops: CDR1 ENHRY, CDR2 SYGVKD. Trimming took 0 bases from V and 2 from J; bases not matched to a gene: 10. In nucleotides, the CDR3 is TGTGCCATCAGTGAGTCGAAGGACAGGTTTGACCCCTACGAGCAGTACTTC. Its protein is CAISESKDRFDPYEQYF.

This clonotype was seen only a few times. In DNA form, the CDR3 reads TGTGCCAGCACCCCATCGGGGGGGGGTTCCTACGAGCAGTACTTC. It encodes CASTPSGGGSYEQYF. This chain links TRBV7-8 with TRBJ2-7, with 8 positions matching TRBD2. Looked up from germline, CDR1 is SGHVS and CDR2 is FQNEAQ. Unmatched junction bases numbered 9, after V lost 7 bases and J lost 1 base. The CDR3 totals 15 residues.

This clonotype has only a few counts. The DNA for the CDR3 is TGTGCCAGCAGTTTAGGACAGGGGTTCGGTGAGCAGTTCTTC. Protein product: CASSLGQGFGEQFF. The chain employs TRBV12-3 or TRBV12-4 and TRBJ2-1, with 8 bases aligning to TRBD1. The V gene end was trimmed by 1 base and the J gene end by 9 bases; junction bases not matched to a gene: 5. This CDR3 comprises 14 residues.

Comment on this clonotype: One end of the junction varies from germline; a read error may be responsible. The rearrangement joins TRBV2 to TRBJ1-1, with D perhaps matching TRBD1 (6 bases). The CDR3 has 11 residues. In germline, CDR1 is SNHLY, CDR2 FYNNEI. CDR3 sequence reads: CASTERLGQIF. Here the CDR3 DNA reads TGTGCCAGCACCGAAAGATTAGGACAGATATTT.

The chain employs TRBV5-4 and TRBJ2-7; the D gene could be TRBD1 or TRBD2 (6 bases each). The CDR3 has 12 amino acids. Germline V gene data show CDR1 as SGHNT and CDR2 as YYREEE (reference sequence). V was cut by 4 bases and J by 6 bases, with 11 bases left in between. CDR3 sequence (DNA): TGTGCCAGCAGCCCGGGGGCGTCCGAGCAGTACTTC. Amino acid sequence: CASSPGASEQYF.

This clonotype was counted ten times or more. This sequence joins TRBV7-6 and TRBJ2-7; tentatively, D is TRBD1 (6 bases). From germline, CDR1 is SGHVS and CDR2 FNYEAQ. V gave up 2 bases and J gave up 3 bases, with 8 bases separating them. There are 13 residues in the CDR3. For the CDR3, the DNA is TGTGCCAGCAGCTTAAACAGGGACTACGAGCAGTACTTC. Its protein product is CASSLNRDYEQYF.